This T cell receptor (beta chain) is from a study of T cells in women clearing cervical HPV infection. Study-level points and caveats: CIN3+ cases had significantly higher TCR repertoire richness than controls, but evenness did not differ.

CDR1 and CDR2 (germline): SEHNR, FQNEAQ (reference sequence). Losses at the gene ends were 2 bases for V and 3 bases for J; bases not matched to a gene: 3. The CDR3 extends over 14 amino acids. immunoSEQ multiplex PCR used an average of roughly 1,300 ng genomic DNA. The method was immunoSEQ multiplex PCR; TCRdb's version includes in-frame clones alone and lacks a portion of them. This sample lists fewer than 35,000 clones; its ten largest clones have approximately 2.8%. Worth noting for this clone: Antigen specificity is unknown. The read ends 3 residues before the CDR3 terminus; that terminus is restored from the germline J gene.

The receptor was derived from a woman aged 18-69 years with a cervical HPV16 infection that either progressed to CIN3+ or cleared (not recorded which). The sample taken for sequencing was blood buffy coat. V usage is TRBV7-9 and J usage is TRBJ2-5; 7 bases align to TRBD1. The CDR3 loop is CASSLSTGEETQYF. Partial CDR3 DNA: TGTGCCAGCAGCTTAAGCACAGGGGAAGAGACC.